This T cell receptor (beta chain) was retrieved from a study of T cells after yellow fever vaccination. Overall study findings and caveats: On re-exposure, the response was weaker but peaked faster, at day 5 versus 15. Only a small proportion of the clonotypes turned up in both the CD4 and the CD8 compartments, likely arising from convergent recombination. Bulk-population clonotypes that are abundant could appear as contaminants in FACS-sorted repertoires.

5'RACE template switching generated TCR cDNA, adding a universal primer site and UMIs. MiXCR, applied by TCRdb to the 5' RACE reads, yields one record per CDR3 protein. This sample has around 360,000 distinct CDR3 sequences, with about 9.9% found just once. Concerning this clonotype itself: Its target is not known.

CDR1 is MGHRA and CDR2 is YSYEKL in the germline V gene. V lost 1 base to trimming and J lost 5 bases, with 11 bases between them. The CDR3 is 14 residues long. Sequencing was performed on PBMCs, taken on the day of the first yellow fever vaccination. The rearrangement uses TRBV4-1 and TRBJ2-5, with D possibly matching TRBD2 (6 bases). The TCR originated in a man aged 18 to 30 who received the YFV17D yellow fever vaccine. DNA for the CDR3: TGCGCCAGCAGCCAAGTGGCGGAGGGGGAGACCCAGTACTTC. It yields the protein CASSQVAEGETQYF.